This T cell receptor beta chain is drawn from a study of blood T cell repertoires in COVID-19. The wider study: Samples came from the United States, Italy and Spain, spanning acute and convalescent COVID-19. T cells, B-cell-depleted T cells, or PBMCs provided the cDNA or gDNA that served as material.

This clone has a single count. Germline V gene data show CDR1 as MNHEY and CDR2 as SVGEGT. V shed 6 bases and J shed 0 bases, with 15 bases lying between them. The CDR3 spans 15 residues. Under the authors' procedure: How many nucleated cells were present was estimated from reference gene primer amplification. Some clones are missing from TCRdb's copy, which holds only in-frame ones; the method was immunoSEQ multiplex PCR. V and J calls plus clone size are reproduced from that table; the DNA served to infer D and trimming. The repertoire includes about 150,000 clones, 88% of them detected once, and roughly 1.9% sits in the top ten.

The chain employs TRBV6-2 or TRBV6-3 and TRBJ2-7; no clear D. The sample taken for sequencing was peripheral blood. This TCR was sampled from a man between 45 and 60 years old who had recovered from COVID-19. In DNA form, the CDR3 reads TGTGCCAGCAGCCGCTCAGGATCCTCCTCCTACGAGCAGTACTTC. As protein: CASSRSGSSSYEQYF.